This T cell receptor beta chain was found in a study of cytomegalovirus exposure and HLA in healthy donors. A multiplex PCR was run with 60 Vbeta primers and 13 Jbeta primers. The assay was immunoSEQ multiplex PCR, and TCRdb's table has in-frame clones only and misses some. This table has more than 95,000 clones, about 73% appearing once. V was shortened by 4 bases and J by 8 bases, with 7 bases between the two germline ends. Germline V gene sequence: CDR1 SGHRS, CDR2 YFSETQ. The CDR3 loop spans 11 amino acids. The receptor comes from a woman in her thirties or forties in good health and CMV-seronegative. The sample was PBMCs. This chain links TRBV5-1 with TRBJ2-1; D is uncertain. DNA of the CDR3: TGCGCCAGCAGCGAGTACGATGAGCAGTTCTTC. This encodes CASSEYDEQFF.